The entry that follows covers one TCR beta chain sequence. The antigen is not known. Using a J-beta primer mix together with a sample-barcoded 5' primer, a second PCR was run for about 6 to 12 cycles. TCRdb called the 5' RACE reads again in MiXCR, with one record for every CDR3 protein. The sample records approximately 830,000 distinct CDR3 sequences, approximately 59% being singletons. Germline V gene sequence: CDR1 SGHDT, CDR2 YYEEEE. The V gene end was trimmed by 0 bases and the J gene end by 10 bases; junction bases not matched to a gene: 6. CDR3 length: 14 amino acids. The data belong to a study of blood T cells in healthy people across ages. General study findings and limits: With naive T cell percentage, TCR beta diversity showed a strong correlation. Estimates drawn from one million T cells were deemed to understate diversity. As age increased, TCR beta diversity per million T cells fell in a roughly linear fashion.

The chain has TRBV5-6 and TRBJ2-1, with 8 bases matching TRBD1. The TCR originated in a man aged 30 to 39 in good health. The sample comprised blood. For the CDR3, the DNA is TGTGCCAGCAGCTTGGTCGGCAGGGGGCAAGAGCAGTTCTTC. Translating gives CASSLVGRGQEQFF.